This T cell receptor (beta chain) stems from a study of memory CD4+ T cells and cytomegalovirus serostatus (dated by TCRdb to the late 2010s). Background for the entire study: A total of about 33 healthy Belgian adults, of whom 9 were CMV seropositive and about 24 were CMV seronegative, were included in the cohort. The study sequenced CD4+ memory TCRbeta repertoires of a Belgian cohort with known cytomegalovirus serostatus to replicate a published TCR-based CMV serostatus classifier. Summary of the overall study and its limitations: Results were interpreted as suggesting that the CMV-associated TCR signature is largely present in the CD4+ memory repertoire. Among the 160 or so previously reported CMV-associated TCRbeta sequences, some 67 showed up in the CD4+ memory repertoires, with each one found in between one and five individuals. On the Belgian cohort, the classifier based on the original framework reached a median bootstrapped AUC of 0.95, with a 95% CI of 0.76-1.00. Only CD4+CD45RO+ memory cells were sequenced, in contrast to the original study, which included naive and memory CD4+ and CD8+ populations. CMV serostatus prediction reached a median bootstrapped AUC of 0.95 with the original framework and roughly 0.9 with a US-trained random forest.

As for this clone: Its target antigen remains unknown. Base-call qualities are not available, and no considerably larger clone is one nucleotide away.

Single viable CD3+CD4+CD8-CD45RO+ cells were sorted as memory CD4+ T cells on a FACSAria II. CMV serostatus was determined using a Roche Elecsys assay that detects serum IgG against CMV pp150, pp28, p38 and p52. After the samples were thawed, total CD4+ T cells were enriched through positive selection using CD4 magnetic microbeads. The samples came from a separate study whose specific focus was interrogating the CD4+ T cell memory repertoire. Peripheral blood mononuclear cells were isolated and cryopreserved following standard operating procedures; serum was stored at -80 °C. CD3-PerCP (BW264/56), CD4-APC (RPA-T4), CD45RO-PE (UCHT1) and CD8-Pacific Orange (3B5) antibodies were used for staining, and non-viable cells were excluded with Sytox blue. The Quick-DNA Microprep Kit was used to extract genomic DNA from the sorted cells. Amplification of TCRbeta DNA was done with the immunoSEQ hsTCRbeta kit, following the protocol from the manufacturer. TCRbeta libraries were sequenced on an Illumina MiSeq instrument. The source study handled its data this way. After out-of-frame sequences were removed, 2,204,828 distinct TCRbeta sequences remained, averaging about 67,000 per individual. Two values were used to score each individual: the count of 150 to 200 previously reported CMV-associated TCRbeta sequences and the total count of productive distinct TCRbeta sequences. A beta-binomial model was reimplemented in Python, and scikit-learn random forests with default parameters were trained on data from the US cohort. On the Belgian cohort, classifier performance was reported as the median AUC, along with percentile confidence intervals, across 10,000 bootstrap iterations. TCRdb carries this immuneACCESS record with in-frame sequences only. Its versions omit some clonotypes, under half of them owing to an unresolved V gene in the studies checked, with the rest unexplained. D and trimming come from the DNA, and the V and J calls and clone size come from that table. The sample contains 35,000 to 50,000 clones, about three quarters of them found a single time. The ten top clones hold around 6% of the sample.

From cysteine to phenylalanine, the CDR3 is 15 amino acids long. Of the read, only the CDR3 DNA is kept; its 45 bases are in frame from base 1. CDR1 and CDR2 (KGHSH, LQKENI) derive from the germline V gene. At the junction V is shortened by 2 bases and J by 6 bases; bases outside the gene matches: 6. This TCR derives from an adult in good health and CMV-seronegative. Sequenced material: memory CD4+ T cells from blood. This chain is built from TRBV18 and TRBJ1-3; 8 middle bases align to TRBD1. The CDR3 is CASSPVQGAENTIYF. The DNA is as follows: TGTGCCAGCTCACCAGTCCAGGGGGCTGAAAACACCATATATTTT.